Each of the 21 T cell receptor beta chains below was sequenced from the same sample in a study of cytotoxic CD8 clonotypes in ibrutinib-treated CLL. TCRdb's copy holds only in-frame clones and misses some; the assay was immunoSEQ multiplex PCR. The sample records 60,000 or so clones, around 60% being singletons. Specimen: PBMCs, collected after 12 months of ibrutinib treatment. The receptor set was obtained from a human donor with chronic lymphocytic leukemia.

The chain links TRBV18 to TRBJ2-2, with 13 bases matching TRBD2. The CDR3 has 17 amino acids. J gave up 0 bases and V 4 bases, and 2 bases lay outside the gene matches. Germline V gene lookup returns CDR1 KGHSH and CDR2 LQKENI. CDR3 amino acids: CASSRGTSGTNTGELFF. CDR3 coding DNA: TGTGCCAGCTCACGGGGGACTAGCGGGACGAACACCGGGGAGCTGTTTTTT.

The genes are TRBV10-3 and TRBJ1-4, with D maybe TRBD1 (5 bases). The CDR3 contains 13 residues. Germline CDR1 and CDR2: ENHRY and SYGVKD. V lost 11 bases and J lost 6, with 16 bases in between. This chain's CDR3 is CASREGGDEKLFF. CDR3 DNA sequence: TGTGCCTCAAGGGAGGGAGGGGATGAAAAACTGTTTTTT.

This clone has only one observation. This chain links TRBV28 with TRBJ1-2; 8 positions match TRBD1. There are 16 residues in the CDR3. V shed 6 bases and J 5 bases; nucleotides not matched to a gene: 14. Germline loops: CDR1 MDHEN, CDR2 SYDVKM. The CDR3 sequence is CASRPIQGAYGYGYTF. As DNA, the CDR3 is TGTGCCAGCAGACCAATCCAGGGGGCTTATGGGTATGGCTACACCTTC.

This clone was seen a few times. V is TRBV20-1 and J is TRBJ2-4; D could derive from TRBD1 or TRBD2 (5 bases each). Germline V lookup: CDR1 DFQATT, CDR2 SNEGSKA (reference sequence). The CDR3 runs 11 residues. Trimming removed 7 bases at V and 5 bases at J, with 9 bases between. The DNA for the CDR3 is TGCAGTGGATTGGGGGAAAACATTCAGTACTTC. Translating gives CSGLGENIQYF.

This clone was found a few times. J is TRBJ1-6 and V is TRBV7-9; maybe TRBD1 (6 bases). V was shortened by 4 bases and J by 10 bases, with 20 bases between the two germline ends. Looked up from germline, CDR1 is SEHNR and CDR2 is FQNEAQ (reference sequence). This CDR3 comprises 16 residues. CDR3 sequence: CASSSPRTWGLSPLHF. In nucleotides, the CDR3 is TGTGCCAGCAGCTCCCCTAGGACCTGGGGGCTATCACCCCTCCACTTT.

The chain is built from TRBV6-6 and TRBJ2-3; D remains unclear. The length of the CDR3 is 14 residues. Germline CDR1 reads MNHNY; CDR2 reads SVGAGI (reference sequence). The V end was cut by 3 bases, the J end by 5 bases, with 12 bases between. For the CDR3, the DNA is TGTGCCAGCAGTTATTCCCCCTCCATAGATACGCAGTATTTT. This codes for CASSYSPSIDTQYF.

J is TRBJ2-5 and V is TRBV18; 7 nucleotides agree with TRBD2. Germline assignment: CDR1 KGHSH and CDR2 LQKENI. V dropped 2 bases and J dropped 4; count of bases not matched to a gene: 1. The CDR3 has 13 amino acids. CDR3 sequence (DNA): TGTGCCAGCTCACCAAGGGAGGGAGAGACCCAGTACTTC. Its translation: CASSPREGETQYF. The entire variable domain, with the rest obtained from reference TRBV18 and TRBJ2-5, is as follows: NAGVMQNPRHLVRRRGQEARLRCSPMKGHSHVYWYRQLPEEGLKFMVYLQKENIIDESGMPKERFSAEFPKEGPSILRIQQVVRGDSAAYFCASSPREGETQYFGPGTRLLVL.

At least ten counts were recorded for this clone. This chain uses TRBV7-2 with TRBJ2-7; 7 bases fit TRBD2. Losses at the gene ends were 5 bases for V and 6 bases for J; bases not matched to a gene: 13. The germline gives CDR1 SGHTA, CDR2 FQGNSA. The CDR3 length is 15 residues. In nucleotides, the CDR3 is TGTGCCAGCAGCCCCCTCGCCAGGGACTATTCCGAGCAGTACTTC. Its translation is CASSPLARDYSEQYF.

The chain employs TRBV7-2 and TRBJ1-3; no reliable D call. The CDR3 is 15 residues long. Looked up from germline, CDR1 is SGHTA and CDR2 is FQGNSA. Trimming left V 1 base short and J 0 bases short, with 7 bases between. The CDR3: CASSLEGSSGNTIYF. The CDR3 DNA reads TGTGCCAGCAGCTTAGAGGGCAGCTCTGGAAACACCATATATTTT.

The chain combines TRBV6-1 with TRBJ2-1, with 7 bases matching TRBD1. J gave up 4 bases and V 3 bases, and 6 bases lay outside the gene matches. The CDR3 extends over 15 amino acids. The germline V gene has CDR1 MNHNS and CDR2 SASEGT. The CDR3, as DNA: TGTGCCAGCAGTGAGGCCGGGACAGTTTACAATGAGCAGTTCTTC. It specifies CASSEAGTVYNEQFF.

The J gene is TRBJ1-1, the V gene TRBV19; 8 nucleotides line up with TRBD1. The V segment lost 3 bases and the J segment 0 bases; nucleotides outside the gene matches: 18. The germline gives CDR1 LNHDA, CDR2 SQIVND (reference sequence). The CDR3 totals 20 residues. The CDR3 protein is CASSIRGLKGSSHLNTEAFF. CDR3 nucleotides: TGTGCCAGTAGTATCAGGGGGCTCAAGGGTTCATCGCATTTGAACACTGAAGCTTTCTTT.

A word on this clone: Because the CDR3's place on the DNA is in doubt, the DNA is left out and the CDR3 is given as listed by TCRdb. This chain connects TRBV19 to TRBJ1-2; the table's D call of TRBD1 was not tested on the DNA. The germline gives CDR1 LNHDA, CDR2 SQIVND (reference sequence). The CDR3 numbers 13 amino acids, ends counted. The chain's CDR3 is CASRAFGTGSDTF.

J is TRBJ1-5 and V is TRBV28; 8 nucleotides line up with TRBD1. Trimming removed 5 bases from V and 2 bases from J; junction bases left unmatched: 14. CDR3 length equals 18 residues. From germline, CDR1 is MDHEN and CDR2 SYDVKM. The CDR3 DNA reads TGTGCCAGCAGTGATCACAGGGGGACGGTTGGAGGCAATCAGCCCCAGCATTTT. Encoded protein: CASSDHRGTVGGNQPQHF.

The chain combines TRBV6-5 with TRBJ2-1; 10 nucleotides align to TRBD1. J was trimmed by 14 bases and V by 4 bases; bases with no gene match: 8. The CDR3 extends over 13 amino acids. The germline CDR1 and CDR2 sequences are MNHEY and SVGAGI. The CDR3 here is CASSSLGTGEKFF. The CDR3 bases are TGTGCCAGCAGTTCTCTGGGGACAGGGGAGAAGTTCTTC.

The genes are TRBV19 and TRBJ1-2; D remains unclear. Trimming shortened V by 6 bases and J by 3 bases, and 5 bases separated the two germline ends. CDR1 and CDR2 from the germline V gene are LNHDA and SQIVND (reference sequence). The CDR3 sequence is 11 residues long. The CDR3 DNA is TGTGCCAGTAGGACCTACTATGGCTACACCTTC. Encoded protein: CASRTYYGYTF.

This chain uses TRBV27 with TRBJ2-5; D is perhaps TRBD2 (6 bases). The length of the CDR3 is 15 residues. V shed 4 bases and J shed 1 base, with 13 bases lying between them. Germline V CDR1 and CDR2: MNHEY, SMNVEV (reference sequence). This chain's CDR3 is CASSSRGSLQETQYF. The DNA for the CDR3 is TGTGCCAGCAGTTCGCGGGGATCGCTCCAAGAGACCCAGTACTTC.

The V call is TRBV27, the J call TRBJ1-3; 10 bases map to TRBD1. CDR3 length: 16 amino acids. Germline V gene data show CDR1 as MNHEY and CDR2 as SMNVEV (reference sequence). Germline trimming cut 2 bases from V and 4 bases from J; bases unmatched to any gene: 5. The CDR3 bases are TGTGCCAGCAGTTTAGACAGGGGGCCTAAAGGAAACACCATATATTTT. Protein: CASSLDRGPKGNTIYF.

V and J are TRBV19 and TRBJ2-1, with TRBD2 identical over 8 bases. V dropped 7 bases and J dropped 1; count of bases not matched to a gene: 9. This CDR3 has 16 residues. Germline V gene sequence: CDR1 LNHDA, CDR2 SQIVND (reference sequence). The CDR3 is CASTRTSWTSYNEQFF. The CDR3 DNA follows: TGTGCCAGTACCAGGACTAGCTGGACATCCTACAATGAGCAGTTCTTC.

The rearrangement uses TRBV4-2 and TRBJ2-3, with 11 bases identical to TRBD2. Trimming at V came to 2 bases and at J to 5 bases, leaving 3 bases not matched to a gene. This CDR3 comprises 15 residues. CDR1 is LGHNA and CDR2 is YNFKEQ in the germline V gene. The CDR3 loop is CASSQLTSGEDTQYF. CDR3 nucleotide sequence: TGTGCCAGCAGCCAACTGACTAGCGGGGAAGATACGCAGTATTTT.

This clone was seen a few times. The chain uses TRBV5-6 and TRBJ2-7; D is unresolved. Germline lookup yields CDR1 SGHDT and CDR2 YYEEEE. V was pared by 3 bases and J by 1 base, with 5 bases between. The CDR3 covers 12 residues. CDR3 region: CASSWGSYEQYF. CDR3 DNA sequence: TGTGCCAGCAGCTGGGGTTCCTACGAGCAGTACTTC.

The chain joins TRBV6-6 to TRBJ1-2; possibly TRBD1 for D (5 bases). The CDR3 loop spans 14 amino acids. From germline, CDR1 is MNHNY and CDR2 SVGAGI (reference sequence). The V and J ends lost 2 bases and 4 bases respectively, with 11 bases between them. CDR3 nucleotide sequence: TGTGCCAGCAGTTACGGGGCCGTCGCCTATGGCTACACCTTC. Its protein is CASSYGAVAYGYTF.